This TCR beta chain was retrieved from a study of T cells after yellow fever vaccination. Germline CDR1 is KGHSH and CDR2 is LQKENI. V lost 3 bases and J lost 0; bases outside the gene matches: 7. This CDR3 comprises 18 residues. MiXCR, applied by TCRdb to the 5' RACE reads, yields one record per CDR3 protein. The table lists hundreds of thousands of distinct CDR3 sequences, roughly 8.7% of them singletons. The source is a man younger than 35 who received the YFV17D yellow fever vaccine. The J gene is TRBJ2-6, the V gene TRBV18; 8 bases agree with TRBD2. The sample here was PBMCs, taken on the day of the first yellow fever vaccination. The CDR3 DNA reads as TGTGCCAGCTCACCGTCGGGAGGGGCAAGCTCTGGGGCCAACGTCCTGACTTTC. Amino acid sequence: CASSPSGGASSGANVLTF.